This entry describes one T cell receptor beta chain. Its antigen is not identified. Being one base from a much bigger clone, this may be a read error. A second PCR, run for about 7 to 11 cycles, used a sample-barcoded 5' primer plus a J-beta primer mix. A template-switch adaptor containing 12 random nucleotides labeled each cDNA molecule. TCRdb analysed the 5' RACE reads with MiXCR anew, one entry per CDR3 protein. This table has 500,000 to 700,000 distinct CDR3 sequences, about 30% appearing once. These data are taken from a study of blood T cells in healthy people across ages. Regarding the study as a whole: It was not known whether donors were CMV positive (a possible confounder of expanded clonotype changes). Greater diversity and more naive CD4+ cells were seen in long-lived donors than in aged donors.

Germline values: CDR1 SGHRS, CDR2 YFSETQ. The CDR3 runs to 14 residues. The V and J ends lost 2 bases and 12 bases, in that order; junction bases with no gene match: 14. About 10 milliliters of peripheral blood were drawn from each donor into EDTA-treated tubes. This chain links TRBV5-1 with TRBJ2-7; 7 bases are shared with TRBD2. The sequenced sample was blood. The clonotype originates from a woman aged 80 or over in good health. The CDR3, as DNA: TGCGCCAGCAGCTTAGCGGGACCTGAGGGGACCCGGTACTTC. Amino acid sequence: CASSLAGPEGTRYF.